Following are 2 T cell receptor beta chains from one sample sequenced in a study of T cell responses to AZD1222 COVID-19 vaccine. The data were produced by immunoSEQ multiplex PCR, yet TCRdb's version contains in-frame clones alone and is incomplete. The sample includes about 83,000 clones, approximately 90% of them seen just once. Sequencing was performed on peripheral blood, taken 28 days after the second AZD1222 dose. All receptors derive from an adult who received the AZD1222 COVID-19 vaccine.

In nucleotides, the CDR3 is TGTGCCAGCAGTTTATCGTTTCTTTCCCCGAACGAGCAGTACTTC. It translates to CASSLSFLSPNEQYF. V and J are TRBV27 and TRBJ2-5; no clear D gene. TRBJ2-7 matches the DNA end more closely, so the J call is doubtful. The CDR3 totals 15 residues. Germline V gene data show CDR1 as MNHEY and CDR2 as SMNVEV (reference sequence).

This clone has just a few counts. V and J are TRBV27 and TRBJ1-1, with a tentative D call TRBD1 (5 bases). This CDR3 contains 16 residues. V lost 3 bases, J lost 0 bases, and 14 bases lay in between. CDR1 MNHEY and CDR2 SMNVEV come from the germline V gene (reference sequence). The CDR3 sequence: CASSLRQTIMNTEAFF. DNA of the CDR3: TGTGCCAGCAGTTTGAGACAGACTATAATGAACACTGAAGCTTTCTTT.